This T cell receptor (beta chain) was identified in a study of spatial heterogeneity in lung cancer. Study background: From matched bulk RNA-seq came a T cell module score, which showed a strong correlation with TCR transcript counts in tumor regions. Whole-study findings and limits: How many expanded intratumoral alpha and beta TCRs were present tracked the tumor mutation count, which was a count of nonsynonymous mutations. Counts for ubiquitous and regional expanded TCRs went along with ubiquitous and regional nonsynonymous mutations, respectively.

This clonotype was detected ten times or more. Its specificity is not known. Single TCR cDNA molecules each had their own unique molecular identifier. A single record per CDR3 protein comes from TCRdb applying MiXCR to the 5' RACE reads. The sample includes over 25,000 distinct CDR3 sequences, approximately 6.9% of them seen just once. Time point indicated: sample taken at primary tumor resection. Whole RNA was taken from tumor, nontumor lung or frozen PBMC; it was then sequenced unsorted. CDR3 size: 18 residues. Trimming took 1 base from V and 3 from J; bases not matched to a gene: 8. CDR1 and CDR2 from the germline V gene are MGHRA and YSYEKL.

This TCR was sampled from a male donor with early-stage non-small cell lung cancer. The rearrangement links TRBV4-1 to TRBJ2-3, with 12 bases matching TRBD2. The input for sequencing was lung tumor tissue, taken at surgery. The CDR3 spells CASSQVILAGGQTDTQYF. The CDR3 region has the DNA TGCGCCAGCAGCCAAGTAATCCTAGCGGGGGGGCAGACAGATACGCAGTATTTT.